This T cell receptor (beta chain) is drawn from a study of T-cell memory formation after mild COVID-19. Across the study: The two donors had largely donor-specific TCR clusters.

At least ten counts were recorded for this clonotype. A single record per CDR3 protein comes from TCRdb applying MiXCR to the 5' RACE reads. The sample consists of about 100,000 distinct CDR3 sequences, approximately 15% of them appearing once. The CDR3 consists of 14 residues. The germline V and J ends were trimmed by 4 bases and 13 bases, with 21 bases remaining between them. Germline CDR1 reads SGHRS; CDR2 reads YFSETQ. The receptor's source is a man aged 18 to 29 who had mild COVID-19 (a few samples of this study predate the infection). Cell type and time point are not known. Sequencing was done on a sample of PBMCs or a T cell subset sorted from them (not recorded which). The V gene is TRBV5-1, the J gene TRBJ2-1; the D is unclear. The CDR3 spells CASSPQVDTWGQFF. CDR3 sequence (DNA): TGCGCCAGCAGCCCCCAGGTTGACACTTGGGGTCAGTTCTTC.